A single sample is the source of the 27 T cell receptor beta chains below, sequenced in a study of T cell changes during pregnancy in multiple sclerosis. Only in-frame clones appear in the TCRdb table, and some are missing; sequencing was by immunoSEQ multiplex PCR. The data contain 60,000 to 65,000 clones, 80% to 95% of them singletons. Source: peripheral blood, taken in the first trimester of pregnancy. These receptors originate from a female donor with multiple sclerosis, enrolled in a pregnancy study.

The chain joins TRBV15 to TRBJ2-2; TRBD1 matches at 7 bases. The germline V gene has CDR1 LNHNV and CDR2 YYDKDF (reference sequence). Trimming removed 7 bases from V and 1 base from J; junction bases left unmatched: 9. The length of the CDR3 is 16 residues. The CDR3 DNA sequence: TGTGCCACCACCCCTAGACAGGGTTTGAACACCGGGGAGCTGTTTTTT. The encoded protein is CATTPRQGLNTGELFF.

V usage is TRBV5-1 and J usage is TRBJ2-6; 7 positions match TRBD1. CDR3 size: 17 residues. Losses at the gene ends were 9 bases for V and 5 bases for J; bases not matched to a gene: 17. CDR1 is SGHRS, CDR2 YFSETQ, per germline. The CDR3 reads CAILWLRGQKRANVLTF. As DNA, the CDR3 is TGCGCCATCCTGTGGCTGAGGGGGCAAAAACGGGCCAACGTCCTGACTTTC.

This clone was recorded once. This chain uses TRBV5-8 with TRBJ2-7, with a possible D match to TRBD1 (6 bases). Trimming pared 4 bases from V and 2 bases from J, leaving 13 bases between. This CDR3 comprises 14 residues. Germline lookup yields CDR1 SGHTS and CDR2 YDEGEE. CDR3 nucleotides: TGTGCCAGCAGCGACCGGGACACCACCTACGAGCAGTACTTC. This translates into CASSDRDTTYEQYF.

V and J are TRBV5-1 and TRBJ2-1, with 8 bases lining up with TRBD1. With 0 bases clipped from V and 2 bases from J, the junction kept 1 base outside the gene matches. Per the germline V gene, CDR1 is SGHRS and CDR2 is YFSETQ. The CDR3 runs 15 residues. The CDR3 here is CASSLARGPYNEQFF. The CDR3 DNA sequence: TGCGCCAGCAGCTTGGCCAGGGGGCCCTACAATGAGCAGTTCTTC.

This clone showed up just once. V is TRBV30 and J is TRBJ1-5; 8 bases are a match to TRBD1. The CDR3 is 17 amino acids. V lost 3 bases, J lost 0 bases, and 10 bases stayed unmatched. Germline assignment: CDR1 GTSNPN and CDR2 SVGIG (reference sequence). CDR3 DNA: TGTGCCTGGAGAGGGGGGACAGGTTCAGATAGCAATCAGCCCCAGCATTTT. It codes for CAWRGGTGSDSNQPQHF. Looking up the rest from reference TRBV30 and TRBJ1-5 gives the full variable domain: SQTIHQWPATLVQPVGSPLSLECTVEGTSNPNLYWYRQAAGRGLQLLFYSVGIGQISSEVPQNLSASRPQDRQFILSSKKLLLSDSGFYLCAWRGGTGSDSNQPQHFGDGTRLSIL.

The CDR3 loop is CASRRSPGQPYEQYF. The CDR3 DNA is TGTGCCAGCAGACGTTCCCCGGGACAGCCCTACGAGCAGTACTTC. The chain employs TRBV6-5 and TRBJ2-7; TRBD1 matches 7 bases. Germline CDR1 reads MNHEY; CDR2 reads SVGAGI. The CDR3 is 15 amino acids. V gave up 6 bases and J gave up 2 bases; unmatched junction bases: 10.

The rearrangement uses TRBV5-8 and TRBJ1-1, with D perhaps TRBD1 (6 bases). Trimming left V 7 bases short and J 5 bases short, with 12 bases between. The CDR3 is 12 amino acids. The germline gives CDR1 SGHTS, CDR2 YDEGEE. Written as DNA, the CDR3 is TGTGCCAGCGGGGGCATGAGAACTGAAGCTTTCTTT. Translated, it gives CASGGMRTEAFF. The variable domain in full, completed from reference TRBV5-8 and TRBJ1-1, reads EAGVTQSPTHLIKTRGQQATLRCSPISGHTSVYWYQQALGLGLQFLLWYDEGEERNRGNFPPRFSGRQFPNYSSELNVNALELEDSALYLCASGGMRTEAFFGQGTRLTVV.

The rearrangement links TRBV28 to TRBJ2-1, with D possibly TRBD2 on 6 matching bases. This CDR3 is 15 amino acids long. The ends were cut back, 5 bases at V and 0 bases at J, with 11 bases in the middle. Germline V gene sequence: CDR1 MDHEN, CDR2 SYDVKM. CDR3 DNA: TGTGCCAGCAGTACCCAGACTAGCTCCTACAATGAGCAGTTCTTC. Protein sequence: CASSTQTSSYNEQFF.

The gene calls are TRBV9 and TRBJ1-2, with D unclear. V was cut by 0 bases and J by 4 bases, with 7 bases left in between. This CDR3 has 13 amino acids. Germline CDR1 is SGDLS and CDR2 is YYNGEE. CDR3 nucleotide sequence: TGTGCCAGCAGCGTAGTCGAGTTCTATGGCTACACCTTC. Its translation is CASSVVEFYGYTF.

The chain links TRBV5-6 to TRBJ1-5, with D possibly being TRBD1 (5 bases). The ends were cut back, 4 bases at V and 4 bases at J, with 15 bases in the middle. The CDR3 extends over 15 amino acids. Per the germline V gene, CDR1 is SGHDT and CDR2 is YYEEEE. As DNA, the CDR3 is TGTGCCAGCAGCCGGGGGGTGGCGGGAAATCAGCCCCAGCATTTT. Translation: CASSRGVAGNQPQHF.

For the CDR3, the DNA is TGCGCCAGCAGCCAAGTAGGGGCAGGGTACTACAATGAGCAGTTCTTC. Its translation: CASSQVGAGYYNEQFF. The chain combines TRBV4-1 with TRBJ2-1; D possibly corresponds to TRBD1 (5 bases). Germline loops: CDR1 MGHRA, CDR2 YSYEKL. The CDR3 has 16 amino acids. V was cut by 1 base and J by 3 bases, with 13 bases left in between.

The chain couples TRBV6-5 to TRBJ2-1, with D unresolved. The germline gives CDR1 MNHEY, CDR2 SVGAGI. V was shortened by 4 bases and J by 8 bases, with 21 bases between the two germline ends. The CDR3 length is 16 residues. The CDR3 DNA reads TGTGCCAGCAGTTCCACCGACGGCCCAGGCGTCCATGAGCAGTTCTTC. Protein product: CASSSTDGPGVHEQFF.

The V call is TRBV6-5, the J call TRBJ2-1, with TRBD2 matching over 8 bases. Trimming at V came to 3 bases and at J to 3 bases, leaving 4 bases not matched to a gene. The length of the CDR3 is 15 residues. Germline V gene sequence: CDR1 MNHEY, CDR2 SVGAGI. The CDR3 bases are TGTGCCAGCAGTTATGTACGGGAGGGCTACAATGAGCAGTTCTTC. Its translation is CASSYVREGYNEQFF.

Here the CDR3 reads CASSFNSQRGHNEQFF. The CDR3 DNA follows: TGTGCCAGCAGCTTTAACTCTCAGCGGGGACACAATGAGCAGTTCTTC. The chain employs TRBV11-2 and TRBJ2-1; 7 bases are shared with TRBD2. This CDR3 has 16 residues. Germline loops: CDR1 SGHAT, CDR2 FQNNGV. V lost 3 bases and J lost 5; bases outside the gene matches: 10.

CDR3 coding DNA: TGTGCCAGCGGTGCGACAGAGAACACTGAAGCTTTCTTT. Its protein product is CASGATENTEAFF. V usage is TRBV6-1 and J usage is TRBJ1-1; D possibly corresponds to TRBD1 (5 bases). From germline, CDR1 is MNHNS and CDR2 SASEGT. The CDR3 runs 13 residues. Trimming left V 8 bases short and J 1 base short, with 11 bases between.

The chain is built from TRBV7-3 and TRBJ2-1, with 8 bases matching TRBD1. Germline V gene lookup returns CDR1 SGHTA and CDR2 FQGTGA. V dropped 5 bases and J dropped 3; count of bases not matched to a gene: 6. The CDR3 contains 15 residues. In nucleotides, the CDR3 is TGTGCCAGCAGCGACCCGGGACAGGACTACAATGAGCAGTTCTTC. Translated: CASSDPGQDYNEQFF. The whole variable domain, filled in from reference TRBV7-3 and TRBJ2-1, reads GAGVSQTPSNKVTEKGKYVELRCDPISGHTALYWYRQSLGQGPEFLIYFQGTGAADDSGLPNDRFFAVRPEGSVSTLKIQRTERGDSAVYLCASSDPGQDYNEQFFGPGTRLTVL.

The V and J genes are TRBV19 and TRBJ1-5, with 12 bases that match TRBD1. The CDR3 runs 17 residues. Germline lookup yields CDR1 LNHDA and CDR2 SQIVND (reference sequence). The junction had 9 bases not matched to a gene; V was cut back by 5 bases and J by 4 bases. This chain's CDR3 is CASSQGGQGARNQPQHF. As DNA, the CDR3 is TGTGCCAGTAGTCAAGGGGGACAGGGGGCGCGAAATCAGCCCCAGCATTTT.

V usage is TRBV7-3 and J usage is TRBJ2-3, with D unclear. V lost 5 bases to trimming and J lost 2 bases, with 14 bases between them. CDR1 is SGHTA, CDR2 FQGTGA, per germline. This CDR3 is 15 amino acids long. CDR3 nucleotides: TGTGCCAGCAGCCCGAATACGGGTGACACAGATACGCAGTATTTT. It yields the protein CASSPNTGDTDTQYF.

This clone was detected once. This chain joins TRBV6-5 and TRBJ2-2, with 7 bases lining up with TRBD1. The CDR3 runs to 15 residues. V trimming: 5 bases; J trimming: 6 bases; junction bases outside the gene matches: 9. Germline V gene sequence: CDR1 MNHEY, CDR2 SVGAGI. CDR3 in amino acids: CASSLTGSRAGELFF. CDR3 sequence (DNA): TGTGCCAGCAGTCTGACAGGGAGTAGGGCCGGGGAGCTGTTTTTT.

The chain recombines TRBV15 with TRBJ1-4; D ambiguous. The germline V and J ends were trimmed by 1 base and 8 bases, with 8 bases remaining between them. This CDR3 spans 13 amino acids. Germline-derived CDR1 and CDR2 are LNHNV and YYDKDF (reference sequence). The CDR3 DNA follows: TGTGCCACCAGCAGAGGAAACCGGGAAAAACTGTTTTTT. The encoded protein is CATSRGNREKLFF.

V usage is TRBV25-1 and J usage is TRBJ2-3, with 7 nucleotides matching TRBD2. This CDR3 is 17 amino acids long. J lost 0 bases, V lost 1 base, and 7 bases had no gene match. The germline V gene encodes CDR1 MGHDK and CDR2 SYGVNS. This CDR3 reads CASSELTAGVSTDTQYF. The CDR3 DNA reads as TGTGCCAGCAGTGAATTAACGGCGGGAGTGAGCACAGATACGCAGTATTTT.

By share, this clone counts as medium-sized. The rearrangement uses TRBV25-1 and TRBJ2-7; D is unresolved. Per the germline V gene, CDR1 is MGHDK and CDR2 is SYGVNS. V was clipped by 5 bases and J by 1 base, with 9 bases between them. The CDR3 is 13 amino acids. CDR3 region: CASSLPYSYEQYF. The CDR3 nucleotides read TGTGCCAGCAGTCTTCCGTATTCCTACGAGCAGTACTTC.

This clone has only one observation. The chain joins TRBV5-5 to TRBJ2-1; perhaps TRBD2 as D (5 bases). This CDR3 has 16 residues. V was cut by 0 bases and J by 8 bases, with 18 bases left in between. Germline V gives CDR1 SGHKS, CDR2 YYEKEE (reference sequence). The CDR3 is CASSLALGLAFDEQFF. The CDR3 nucleotides read TGTGCCAGCAGCTTGGCACTGGGGTTAGCGTTCGATGAGCAGTTCTTC.

This chain links TRBV28 with TRBJ2-7, with TRBD1 matching over 8 bases. This CDR3 contains 19 residues. Looked up from germline, CDR1 is MDHEN and CDR2 is SYDVKM. The V gene end was trimmed by 6 bases and the J gene end by 3 bases; junction bases not matched to a gene: 22. CDR3 protein: CASSHLLSRGPSKVYEQYF. The CDR3 nucleotides are TGTGCCAGCAGCCACCTATTATCCAGGGGGCCTAGTAAGGTCTACGAGCAGTACTTC. Full variable domain (outside the CDR3, taken from reference TRBV28 and TRBJ2-7): DVKVTQSSRYLVKRTGEKVFLECVQDMDHENMFWYRQDPGLGLRLIYFSYDVKMKEKGDIPEGYSVSREKKERFSLILESASTNQTSMYLCASSHLLSRGPSKVYEQYFGPGTRLTVT.

The genes are TRBV27 and TRBJ2-1, with 8 bases identical to TRBD1. CDR3 length equals 15 residues. The trim removed 5 bases at V and 7 bases at J, leaving 10 bases unmatched. Germline loops: CDR1 MNHEY, CDR2 SMNVEV (reference sequence). The CDR3 DNA is TGTGCCAGCAGTGTCGGGACAGGACTCTTTAATGAGCAGTTCTTC. Translated, it gives CASSVGTGLFNEQFF.

The rearrangement joins TRBV27 to TRBJ2-3; 7 bases agree with TRBD2. Germline-derived CDR1 and CDR2 are MNHEY and SMNVEV (reference sequence). This CDR3 has 14 amino acids. Trimming took 2 bases from V and 6 from J; bases not matched to a gene: 5. CDR3 in amino acids: CASSLGWRGDTQYF. The CDR3 DNA sequence: TGTGCCAGCAGTTTAGGGTGGCGGGGGGATACGCAGTATTTT.

The chain uses TRBV7-2 and TRBJ1-1; D perhaps matches TRBD1 (6 bases). Germline CDR1 and CDR2: SGHTA and FQGNSA. The CDR3 sequence is 12 residues long. The ends were cut back, 5 bases at V and 10 bases at J, with 14 bases in the middle. CDR3 DNA: TGTGCCAGCAGCCCAAGGGGGTTTACAGCTTTCTTT. It codes for CASSPRGFTAFF.